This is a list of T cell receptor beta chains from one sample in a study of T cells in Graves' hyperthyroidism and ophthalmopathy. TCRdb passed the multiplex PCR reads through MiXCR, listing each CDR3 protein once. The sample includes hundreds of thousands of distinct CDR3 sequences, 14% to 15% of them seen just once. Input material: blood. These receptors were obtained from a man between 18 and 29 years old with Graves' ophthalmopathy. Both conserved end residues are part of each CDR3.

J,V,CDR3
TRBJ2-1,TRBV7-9,CASSLARGQPPHEQFF
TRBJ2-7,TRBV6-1,CASSEAGRSYEQYF
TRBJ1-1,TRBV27,CASSFQGALNTEAFF
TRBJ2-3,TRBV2,CASSEGYGALSDTQYF
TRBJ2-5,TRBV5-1,CASSSGLAGTETQYF
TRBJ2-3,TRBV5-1,CASSNLNRGDTQYF
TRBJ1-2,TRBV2,CASSVPGFSYGYTF
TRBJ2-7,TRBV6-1,CASRRVGLAGGDEQYF
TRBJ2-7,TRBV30,CAWQRALSYEQYF
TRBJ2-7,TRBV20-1,CSATGGDSYEQYF
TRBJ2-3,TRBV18,CASSLPGQGFHTQYF
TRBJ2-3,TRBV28,CASSLIQVDTQYF
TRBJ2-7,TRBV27,CATQRTSGRYEQYF
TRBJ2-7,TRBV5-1,CASSAGTSGSTTYEQYF
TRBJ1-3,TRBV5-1,CASSLVGHTIYF
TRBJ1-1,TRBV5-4,CASSWGQDTEAFF
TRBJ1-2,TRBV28,CASSFVLRLGGYGYTF
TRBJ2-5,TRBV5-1,CASSLGTSSPMTQYF
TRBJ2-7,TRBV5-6,CASSSWTRALYEQYF
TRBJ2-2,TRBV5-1,CASSLFQAFSGELFF
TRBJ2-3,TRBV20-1,CSATARGDTQYF
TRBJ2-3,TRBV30,CAWTLADTDTQYF
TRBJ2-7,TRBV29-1,CSVAAPPYEQYF
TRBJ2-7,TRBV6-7,CASSWTSGRYEQYF
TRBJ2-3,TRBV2,CASSEGQGESDTQYF
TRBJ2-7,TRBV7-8,CASTREGGLDEQYF
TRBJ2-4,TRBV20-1,CSAGDRGGSNIQYF
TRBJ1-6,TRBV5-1,CASSAWTGANGPLHF
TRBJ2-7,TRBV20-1,CSARDLNLRAYEQYF
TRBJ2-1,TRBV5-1,CASSLGQGARSSYNEQFF
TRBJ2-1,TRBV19,CASSIVPARDPYNEQFF
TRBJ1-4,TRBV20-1,CSAKGALVVEKLFF
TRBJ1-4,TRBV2,CASSYRVLFF
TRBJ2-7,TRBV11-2,CASRTGTGIDEQYF
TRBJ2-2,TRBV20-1,CSARDFQANTGELFF
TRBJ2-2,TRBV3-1,CASSQGLAGATRGELFF
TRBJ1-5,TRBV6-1,CAIESGRGNQPQHF
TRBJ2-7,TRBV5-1,CASSLNPGQVMNEQYF
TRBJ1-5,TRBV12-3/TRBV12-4,CASSLALGSQPQHF
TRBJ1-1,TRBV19,CASRLESSDREAFF
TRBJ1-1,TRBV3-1,CASSQPGPSLDIPEAFF
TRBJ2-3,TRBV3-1,CASSPNVAGGPGTQYF
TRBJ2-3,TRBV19,CASSMAISGSYTDTQYF
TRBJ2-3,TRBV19,CASSIEALAGGSTDTQYF
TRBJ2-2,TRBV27,CASSLLGRVTGELFF
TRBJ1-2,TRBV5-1,CASSWTRDISNYGYTF
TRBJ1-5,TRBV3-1,CASSQDGAGFQPQHF
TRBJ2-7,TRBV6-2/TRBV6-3,CASRKAGEGYEQYF
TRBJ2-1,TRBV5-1,CASSLVAADYNEQFF
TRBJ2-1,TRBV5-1,CASRDRQYNEQFF